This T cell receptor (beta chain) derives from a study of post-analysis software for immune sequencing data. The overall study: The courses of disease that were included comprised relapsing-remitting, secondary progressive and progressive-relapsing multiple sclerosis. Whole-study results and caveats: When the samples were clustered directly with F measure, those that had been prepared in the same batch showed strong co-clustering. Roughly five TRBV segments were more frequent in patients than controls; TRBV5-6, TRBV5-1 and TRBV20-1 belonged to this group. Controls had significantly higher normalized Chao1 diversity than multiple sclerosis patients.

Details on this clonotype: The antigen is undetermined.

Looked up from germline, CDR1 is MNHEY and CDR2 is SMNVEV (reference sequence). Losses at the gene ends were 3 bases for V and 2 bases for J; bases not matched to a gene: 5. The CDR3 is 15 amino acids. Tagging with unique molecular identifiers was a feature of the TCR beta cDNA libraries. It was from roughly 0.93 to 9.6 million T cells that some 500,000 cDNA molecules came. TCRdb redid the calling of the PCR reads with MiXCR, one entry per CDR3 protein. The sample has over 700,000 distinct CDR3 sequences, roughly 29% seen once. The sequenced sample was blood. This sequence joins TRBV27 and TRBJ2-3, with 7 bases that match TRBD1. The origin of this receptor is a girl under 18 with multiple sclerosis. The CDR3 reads CASSFVDRNTDTQYF. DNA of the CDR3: TGTGCCAGCAGTTTTGTGGACAGGAACACAGATACGCAGTATTTT.